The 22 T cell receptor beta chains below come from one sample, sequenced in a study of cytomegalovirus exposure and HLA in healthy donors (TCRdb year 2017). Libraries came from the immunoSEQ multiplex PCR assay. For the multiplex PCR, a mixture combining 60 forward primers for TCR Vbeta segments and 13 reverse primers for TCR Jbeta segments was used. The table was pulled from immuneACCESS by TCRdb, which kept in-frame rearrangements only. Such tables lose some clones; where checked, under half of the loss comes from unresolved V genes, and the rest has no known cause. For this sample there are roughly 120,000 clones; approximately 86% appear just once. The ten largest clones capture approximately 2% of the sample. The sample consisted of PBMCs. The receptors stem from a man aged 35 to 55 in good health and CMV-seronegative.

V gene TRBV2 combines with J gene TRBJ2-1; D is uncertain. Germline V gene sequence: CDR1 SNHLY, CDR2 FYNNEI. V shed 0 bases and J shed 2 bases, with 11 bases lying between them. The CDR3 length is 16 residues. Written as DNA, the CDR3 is TGTGCCAGCAGTGAAGCGAGGCAGCCTCCCTACAATGAGCAGTTCTTC. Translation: CASSEARQPPYNEQFF.

This chain's CDR3 is CSVEQGGGGYTF. The CDR3 DNA is TGCAGCGTTGAACAGGGGGGTGGCGGCTACACCTTC. The chain recombines TRBV29-1 with TRBJ1-2; 7 nucleotides line up with TRBD1. The length of the CDR3 is 12 residues. Trimming took 2 bases from V and 8 from J; bases not matched to a gene: 5. Germline assignment: CDR1 SQVTM and CDR2 ANQGSEA.

CDR3 nucleotide sequence: TGTGCCAGCAATATCGAGGGCGAGAAACTGTTTTTT. Protein product: CASNIEGEKLFF. The chain links TRBV28 to TRBJ1-4; D call uncertain. The CDR3 has 12 amino acids. Germline V lookup: CDR1 MDHEN, CDR2 SYDVKM. Trimming removed 7 bases from V and 11 bases from J, with 14 bases in between.

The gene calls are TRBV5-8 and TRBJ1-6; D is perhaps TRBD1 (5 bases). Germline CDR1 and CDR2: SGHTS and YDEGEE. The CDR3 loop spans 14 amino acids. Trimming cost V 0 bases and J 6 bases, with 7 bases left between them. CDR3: CASSLGGSNSPLHF. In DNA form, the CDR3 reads TGTGCCAGCAGCTTGGGGGGCAGTAATTCACCCCTCCACTTT.

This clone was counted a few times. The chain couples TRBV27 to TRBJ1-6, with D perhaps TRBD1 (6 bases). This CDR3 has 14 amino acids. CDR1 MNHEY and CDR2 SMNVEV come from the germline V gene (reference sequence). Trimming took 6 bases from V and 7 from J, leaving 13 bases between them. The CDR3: CASRSGQGNSPLHF. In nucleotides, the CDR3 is TGTGCCAGCAGGTCCGGGCAGGGGAATTCACCCCTCCACTTT.

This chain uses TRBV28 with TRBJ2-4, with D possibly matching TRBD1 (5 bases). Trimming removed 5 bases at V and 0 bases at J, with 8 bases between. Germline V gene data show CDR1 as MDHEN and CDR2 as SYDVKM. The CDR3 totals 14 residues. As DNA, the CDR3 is TGTGCCAGCAGTCGACAGCTAGCCAAAAACATTCAGTACTTC. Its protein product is CASSRQLAKNIQYF.

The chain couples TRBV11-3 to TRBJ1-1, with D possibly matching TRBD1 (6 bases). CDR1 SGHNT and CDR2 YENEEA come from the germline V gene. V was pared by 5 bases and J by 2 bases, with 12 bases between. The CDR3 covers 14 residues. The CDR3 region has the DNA TGTGCCAGCAGCGCGAGGGGGGGCAACACTGAAGCTTTCTTT. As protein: CASSARGGNTEAFF.

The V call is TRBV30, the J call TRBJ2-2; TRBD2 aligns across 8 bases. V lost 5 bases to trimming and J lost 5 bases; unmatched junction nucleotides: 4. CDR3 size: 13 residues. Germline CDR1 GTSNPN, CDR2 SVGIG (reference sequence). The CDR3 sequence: CAWAGGRTGELFF. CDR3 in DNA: TGTGCCTGGGCGGGCGGGAGGACCGGGGAGCTGTTTTTT. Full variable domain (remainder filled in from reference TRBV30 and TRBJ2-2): SQTIHQWPATLVQPVGSPLSLECTVEGTSNPNLYWYRQAAGRGLQLLFYSVGIGQISSEVPQNLSASRPQDRQFILSSKKLLLSDSGFYLCAWAGGRTGELFFGEGSRLTVL.

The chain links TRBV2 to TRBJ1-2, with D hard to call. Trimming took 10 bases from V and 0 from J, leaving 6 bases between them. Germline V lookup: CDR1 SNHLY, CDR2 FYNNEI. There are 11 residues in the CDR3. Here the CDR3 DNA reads TGTGCCATAACAGCTAACTATGGCTACACCTTC. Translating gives CAITANYGYTF. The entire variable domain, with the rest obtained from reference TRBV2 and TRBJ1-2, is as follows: EPEVTQTPSHQVTQMGQEVILRCVPISNHLYFYWYRQILGQKVEFLVSFYNNEISEKSEIFDDQFSVERPDGSNFTLKIRSTKLEDSAMYFCAITANYGYTFGSGTRLTVV.

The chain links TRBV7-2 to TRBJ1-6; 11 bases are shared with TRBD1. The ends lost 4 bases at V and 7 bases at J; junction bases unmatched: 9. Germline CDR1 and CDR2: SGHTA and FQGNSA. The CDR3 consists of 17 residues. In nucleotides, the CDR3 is TGTGCCAGCAGCTCCCTGGGACAGGGGGTTACCAATTCACCCCTCCACTTT. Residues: CASSSLGQGVTNSPLHF. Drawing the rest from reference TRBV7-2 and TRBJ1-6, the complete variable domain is GAGVSQSPSNKVTEKGKDVELRCDPISGHTALYWYRQSLGQGLEFLIYFQGNSAPDKSGLPSDRFSAERTGGSVSTLTIQRTQQEDSAVYLCASSSLGQGVTNSPLHFGNGTRLTVT.

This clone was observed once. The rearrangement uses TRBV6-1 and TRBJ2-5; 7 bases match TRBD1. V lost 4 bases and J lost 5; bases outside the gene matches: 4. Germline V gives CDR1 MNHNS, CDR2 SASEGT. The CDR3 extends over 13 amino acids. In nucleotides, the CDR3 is TGTGCCAGCAGTGTAAAGGGGGCTGAGACCCAGTACTTC. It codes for CASSVKGAETQYF.

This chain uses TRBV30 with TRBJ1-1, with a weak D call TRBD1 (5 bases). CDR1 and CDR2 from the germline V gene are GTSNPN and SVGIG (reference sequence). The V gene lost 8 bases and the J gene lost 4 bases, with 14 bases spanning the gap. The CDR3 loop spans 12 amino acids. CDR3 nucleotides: TGTGCCGGGCGGGGCAGGACCACTGAAGCTTTCTTT. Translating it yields CAGRGRTTEAFF. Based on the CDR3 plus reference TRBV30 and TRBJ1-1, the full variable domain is SQTIHQWPATLVQPVGSPLSLECTVEGTSNPNLYWYRQAAGRGLQLLFYSVGIGQISSEVPQNLSASRPQDRQFILSSKKLLLSDSGFYLCAGRGRTTEAFFGQGTRLTVV.

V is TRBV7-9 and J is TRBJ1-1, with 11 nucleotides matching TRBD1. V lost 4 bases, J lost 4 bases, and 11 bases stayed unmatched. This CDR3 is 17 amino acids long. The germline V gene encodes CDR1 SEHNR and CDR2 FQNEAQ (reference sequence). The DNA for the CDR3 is TGTGCCAGCAGCTCAACGGGGACAGGGGGAATGGGCACTGAAGCTTTCTTT. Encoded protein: CASSSTGTGGMGTEAFF.

The CDR3 nucleotides are TGTGCCAGCAGCTGGCTAGGGGTCACTAATGAAAAACTGTTTTTT. Its translation is CASSWLGVTNEKLFF. The chain couples TRBV5-6 to TRBJ1-4; tentative D call: TRBD1 (5 bases). The CDR3 runs to 15 residues. V was trimmed by 3 bases and J by 2 bases, leaving 11 bases between them. Germline assignment: CDR1 SGHDT and CDR2 YYEEEE. The full variable domain, its missing parts supplied by reference TRBV5-6 and TRBJ1-4, is DAGVTQSPTHLIKTRGQQVTLRCSPKSGHDTVSWYQQALGQGPQFIFQYYEEEERQRGNFPDRFSGHQFPNYSSELNVNALLLGDSALYLCASSWLGVTNEKLFFGSGTQLSVL.

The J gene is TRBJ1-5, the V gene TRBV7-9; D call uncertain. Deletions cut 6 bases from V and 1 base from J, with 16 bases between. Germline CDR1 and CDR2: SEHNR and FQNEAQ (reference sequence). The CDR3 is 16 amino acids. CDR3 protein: CASSSTWAGSNQPQHF. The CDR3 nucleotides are TGTGCCAGCAGTTCGACCTGGGCGGGGAGCAATCAGCCCCAGCATTTT.

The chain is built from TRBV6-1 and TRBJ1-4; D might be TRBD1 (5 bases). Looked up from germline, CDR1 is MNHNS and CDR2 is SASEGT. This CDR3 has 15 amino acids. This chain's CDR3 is CATVGGAASRRKLFF. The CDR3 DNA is TGTGCGACCGTGGGAGGGGCGGCATCCCGAAGAAAACTGTTTTTT.

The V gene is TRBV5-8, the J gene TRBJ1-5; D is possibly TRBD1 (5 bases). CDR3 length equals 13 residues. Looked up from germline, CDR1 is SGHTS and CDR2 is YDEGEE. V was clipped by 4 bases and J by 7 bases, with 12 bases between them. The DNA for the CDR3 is TGTGCCAGCAGCCCGGACATTAGGCAGCCCCAGCATTTT. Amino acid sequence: CASSPDIRQPQHF.

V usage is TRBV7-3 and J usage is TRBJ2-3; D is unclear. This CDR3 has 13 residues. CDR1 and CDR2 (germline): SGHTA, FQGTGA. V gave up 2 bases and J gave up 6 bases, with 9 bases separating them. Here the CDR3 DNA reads TGTGCCAGCAGCTTAGACTCCACGGATACGCAGTATTTT. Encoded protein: CASSLDSTDTQYF.

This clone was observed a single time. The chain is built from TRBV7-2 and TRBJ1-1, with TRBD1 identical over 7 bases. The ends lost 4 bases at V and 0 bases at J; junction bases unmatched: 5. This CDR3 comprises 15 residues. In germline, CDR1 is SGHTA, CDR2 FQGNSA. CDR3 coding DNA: TGTGCCAGCAGCTCCAAGGGGGCTATGAACACTGAAGCTTTCTTT. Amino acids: CASSSKGAMNTEAFF.

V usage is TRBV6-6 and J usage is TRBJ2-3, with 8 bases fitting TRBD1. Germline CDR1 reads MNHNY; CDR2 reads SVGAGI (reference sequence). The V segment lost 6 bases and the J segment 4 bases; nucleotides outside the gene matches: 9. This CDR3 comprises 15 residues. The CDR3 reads CASRGGQGGPDTQYF. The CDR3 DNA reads TGTGCCAGCAGGGGCGGACAGGGCGGGCCAGATACGCAGTATTTT.

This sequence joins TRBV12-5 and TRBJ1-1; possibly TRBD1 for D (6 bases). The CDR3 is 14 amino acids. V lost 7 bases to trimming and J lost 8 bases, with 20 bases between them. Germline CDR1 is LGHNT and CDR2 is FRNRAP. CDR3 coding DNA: TGTGCTAGTGCCCCAAAGGGGGGGCAGGTCGAAGCTTTCTTT. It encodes CASAPKGGQVEAFF.

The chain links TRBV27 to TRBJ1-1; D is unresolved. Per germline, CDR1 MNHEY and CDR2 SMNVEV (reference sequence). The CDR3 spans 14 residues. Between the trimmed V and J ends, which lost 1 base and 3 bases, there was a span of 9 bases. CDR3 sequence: CASSLLVGDTEAFF. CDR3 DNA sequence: TGTGCCAGCAGTTTATTGGTCGGGGACACTGAAGCTTTCTTT.